This TCR beta chain was found in a study of CD8 T cells in Susac syndrome. About the research overall: Each patient with Susac syndrome, at the time of blood draw, was therapy-naive, on corticosteroids, or on intravenous immunoglobulin alone.

RNA, at about 0.5 to 1 ug, was reverse transcribed with random hexamers. Amplification of TCR beta CDR3 spanned 54 Vbeta and 13 Jbeta via immunoSEQ multiplex PCR. TCRdb ran MiXCR on the immunoSEQ multiplex PCR reads and lists one entry per CDR3 protein. The sample comprises 150,000 or so distinct CDR3 sequences, about 95% of which are singletons, and 0.14% rests with the top ten. TEMRA cells were enriched by FACS, and CD4+ and CD8+ T cells were negatively isolated. Germline CDR1 LGHDT, CDR2 YNNKEL (reference sequence). This CDR3 contains 12 residues. V was trimmed by 2 bases and J by 4 bases, leaving 5 bases between them.

The sequenced material came from CD4+ T cells from PBMCs. The sequence was collected from a human donor with Susac syndrome. The chain joins TRBV3-1 to TRBJ1-2; unclear D gene. CDR3: CASSQRVYGYTF. The CDR3 DNA is TGTGCCAGCAGCCAACGCGTCTATGGCTACACCTTC. The whole variable domain, filled in from reference TRBV3-1 and TRBJ1-2, reads DTAVSQTPKYLVTQMGNDKSIKCEQNLGHDTMYWYKQDSKKFLKIMFSYNNKELIINETVPNRFSPKSPDKAHLNLHINSLELGDSAVYFCASSQRVYGYTFGSGTRLTVV.